This T cell receptor (beta chain) was obtained from a study of CD8 T cells in ankylosing spondylitis. Regarding the study as a whole: According to the report, clones linked to the disease were significantly enriched in matched synovial fluid samples taken from ankylosing spondylitis patients. A motif in TCR beta, a set of several highly homologous variants, appeared characteristic of ankylosing spondylitis blood.

Germline-derived CDR1 and CDR2 are SGHTA and FQGNSA. V was shortened by 3 bases and J by 8 bases, with 17 bases between the two germline ends. The CDR3 has 15 residues. The TCR beta libraries were generated through quantitative 5'-RACE incorporating molecular barcodes. TCRdb reanalysed the 5' RACE reads using MiXCR and keeps one entry per CDR3 protein. The sample has 470,000 or so distinct CDR3 sequences; roughly 26% are singletons. As to this clonotype: Its antigen remains unidentified.

The sequence was obtained from a male donor with ankylosing spondylitis. The sample consisted of blood, either unsorted or a sorted T cell fraction (not recorded which). The rearrangement links TRBV7-2 to TRBJ2-1, with TRBD2 as a possible D gene (6 bases). CDR3 sequence reads: CASSFGTSPDHEQFF. In DNA, the CDR3 is TGTGCCAGCAGCTTCGGGACTTCCCCGGACCATGAGCAGTTCTTC.